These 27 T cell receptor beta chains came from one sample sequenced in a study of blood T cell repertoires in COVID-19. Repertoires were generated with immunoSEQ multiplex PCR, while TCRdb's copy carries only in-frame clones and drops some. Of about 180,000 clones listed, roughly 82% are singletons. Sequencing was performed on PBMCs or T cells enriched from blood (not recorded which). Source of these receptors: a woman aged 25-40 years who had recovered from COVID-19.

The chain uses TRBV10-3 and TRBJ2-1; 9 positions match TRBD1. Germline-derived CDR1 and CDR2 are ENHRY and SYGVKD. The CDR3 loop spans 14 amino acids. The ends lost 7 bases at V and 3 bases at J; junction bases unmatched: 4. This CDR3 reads CAINRDRDYNEQFF. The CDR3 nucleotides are TGTGCCATCAACCGGGACAGGGACTACAATGAGCAGTTCTTC.

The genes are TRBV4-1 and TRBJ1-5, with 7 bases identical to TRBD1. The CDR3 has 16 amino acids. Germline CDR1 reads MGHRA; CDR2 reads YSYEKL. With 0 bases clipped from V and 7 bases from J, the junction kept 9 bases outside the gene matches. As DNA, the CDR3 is TGCGCCAGCAGCCAAGATTTAGGGAAAGGGGGCCAGCCCCAGCATTTT. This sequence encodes CASSQDLGKGGQPQHF.

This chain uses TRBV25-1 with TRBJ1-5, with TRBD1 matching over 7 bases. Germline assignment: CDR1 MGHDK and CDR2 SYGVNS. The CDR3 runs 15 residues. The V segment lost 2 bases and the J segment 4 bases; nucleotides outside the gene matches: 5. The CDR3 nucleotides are TGTGCCAGCAGTGAAGGGGGACAGCCAAATCAGCCCCAGCATTTT. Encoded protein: CASSEGGQPNQPQHF.

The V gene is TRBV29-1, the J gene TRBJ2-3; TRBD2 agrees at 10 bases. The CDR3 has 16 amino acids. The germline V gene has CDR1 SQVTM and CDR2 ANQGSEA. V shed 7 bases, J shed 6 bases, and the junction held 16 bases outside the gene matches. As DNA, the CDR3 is TGCAGCGCCCATCTCGAGCGGGAGGGGTGGCACGATACGCAGTATTTT. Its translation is CSAHLEREGWHDTQYF.

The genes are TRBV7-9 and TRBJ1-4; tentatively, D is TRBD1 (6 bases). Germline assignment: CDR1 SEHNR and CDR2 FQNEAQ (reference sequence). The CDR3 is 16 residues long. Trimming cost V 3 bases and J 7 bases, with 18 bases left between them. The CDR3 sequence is CASSFADATGLEKLFF. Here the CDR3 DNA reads TGTGCCAGCAGCTTCGCTGACGCGACAGGCCTTGAAAAACTGTTTTTT.

CDR3 region: CASSLKTNYNEQFF. The CDR3 coding sequence is TGTGCCAGCAGCTTGAAGACTAACTACAATGAGCAGTTCTTC. The rearrangement uses TRBV5-4 and TRBJ2-1, with a tentative D call TRBD2 (5 bases). The CDR3 contains 14 residues. Germline V gene data show CDR1 as SGHNT and CDR2 as YYREEE (reference sequence). V was trimmed by 1 base and J by 3 bases, leaving 8 bases between them.

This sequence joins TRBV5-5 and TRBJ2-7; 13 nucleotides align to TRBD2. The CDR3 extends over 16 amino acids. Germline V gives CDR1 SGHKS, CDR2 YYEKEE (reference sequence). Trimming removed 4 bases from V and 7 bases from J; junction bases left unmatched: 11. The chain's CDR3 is CASSRGLAGPDVEQYF. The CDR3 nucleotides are TGTGCCAGCAGCCGGGGACTAGCGGGACCTGATGTGGAGCAGTACTTC.

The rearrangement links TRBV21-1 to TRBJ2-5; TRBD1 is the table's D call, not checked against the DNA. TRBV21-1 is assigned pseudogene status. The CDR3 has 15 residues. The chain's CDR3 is CASSKKGDYQETQYF. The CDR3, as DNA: TGTGCCAGCAGCAAAAAGGGGGATTACCAAGAGACCCAGTACTTC.

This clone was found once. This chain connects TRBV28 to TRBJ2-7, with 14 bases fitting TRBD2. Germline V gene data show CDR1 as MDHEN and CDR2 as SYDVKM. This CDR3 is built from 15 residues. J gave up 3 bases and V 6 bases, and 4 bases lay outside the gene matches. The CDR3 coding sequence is TGTGCCAGCAGCCTAGGACTAGCGGGAGGCTACGAGCAGTACTTC. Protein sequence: CASSLGLAGGYEQYF. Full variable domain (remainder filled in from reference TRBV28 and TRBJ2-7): DVKVTQSSRYLVKRTGEKVFLECVQDMDHENMFWYRQDPGLGLRLIYFSYDVKMKEKGDIPEGYSVSREKKERFSLILESASTNQTSMYLCASSLGLAGGYEQYFGPGTRLTVT.

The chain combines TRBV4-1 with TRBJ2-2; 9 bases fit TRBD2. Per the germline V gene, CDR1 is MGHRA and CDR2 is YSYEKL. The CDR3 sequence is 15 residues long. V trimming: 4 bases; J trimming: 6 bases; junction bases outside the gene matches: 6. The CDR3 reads CASSPPGLAPGELFF. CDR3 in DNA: TGCGCCAGCAGCCCTCCCGGACTAGCGCCCGGGGAGCTGTTTTTT.

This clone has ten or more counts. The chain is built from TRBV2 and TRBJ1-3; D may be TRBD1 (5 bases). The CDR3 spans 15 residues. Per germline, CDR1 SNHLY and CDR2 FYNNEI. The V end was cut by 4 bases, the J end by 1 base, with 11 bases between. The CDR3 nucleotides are TGTGCCAGCAGTGTTTCAGGGTTTTCTGGAAACACCATATATTTT. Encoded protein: CASSVSGFSGNTIYF.

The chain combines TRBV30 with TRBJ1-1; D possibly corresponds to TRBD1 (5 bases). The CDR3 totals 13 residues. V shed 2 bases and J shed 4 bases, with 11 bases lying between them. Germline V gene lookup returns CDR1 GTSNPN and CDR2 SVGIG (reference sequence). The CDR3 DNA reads TGTGCCTGGAGTAAGCAGGGAACCACTGAAGCTTTCTTT. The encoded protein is CAWSKQGTTEAFF.

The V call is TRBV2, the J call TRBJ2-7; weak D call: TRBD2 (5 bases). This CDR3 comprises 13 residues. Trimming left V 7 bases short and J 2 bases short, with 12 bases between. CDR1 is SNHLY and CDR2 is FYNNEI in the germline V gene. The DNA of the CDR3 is TGTGCCAGCATGTATGGGAGCCCCTACGAGCAGTACTTC. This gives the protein CASMYGSPYEQYF.

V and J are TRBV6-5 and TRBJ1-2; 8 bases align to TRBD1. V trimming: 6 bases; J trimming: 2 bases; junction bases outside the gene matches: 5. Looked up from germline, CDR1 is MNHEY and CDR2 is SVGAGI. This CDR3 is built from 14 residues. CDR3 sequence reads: CASRTGEKNYGYTF. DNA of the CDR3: TGTGCCAGCAGGACAGGGGAAAAGAACTATGGCTACACCTTC.

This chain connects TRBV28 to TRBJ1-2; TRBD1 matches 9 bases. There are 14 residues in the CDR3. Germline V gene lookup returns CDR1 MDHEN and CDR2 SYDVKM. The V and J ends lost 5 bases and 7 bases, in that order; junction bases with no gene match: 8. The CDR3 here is CASSQQGASFGYTF. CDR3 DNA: TGTGCCAGCAGTCAACAGGGGGCGTCTTTTGGCTACACCTTC.

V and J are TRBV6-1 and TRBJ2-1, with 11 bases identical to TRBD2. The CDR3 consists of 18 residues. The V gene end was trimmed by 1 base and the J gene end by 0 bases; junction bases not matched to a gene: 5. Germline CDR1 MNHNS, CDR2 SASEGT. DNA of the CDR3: TGTGCCAGCAGTGAAGGGACTAGCGGGTGGGGCTCCTACAATGAGCAGTTCTTC. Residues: CASSEGTSGWGSYNEQFF.

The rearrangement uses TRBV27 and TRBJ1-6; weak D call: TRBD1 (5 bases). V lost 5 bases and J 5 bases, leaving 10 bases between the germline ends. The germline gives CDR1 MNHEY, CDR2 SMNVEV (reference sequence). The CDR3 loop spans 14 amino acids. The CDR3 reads CASSEGLNNSPLHF. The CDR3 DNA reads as TGTGCCAGCAGTGAGGGACTGAATAATTCACCCCTCCACTTT.

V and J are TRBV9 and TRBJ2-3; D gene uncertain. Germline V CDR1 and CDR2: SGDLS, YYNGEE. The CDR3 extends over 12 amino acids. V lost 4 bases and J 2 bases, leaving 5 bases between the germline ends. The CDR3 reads CASSINTDTQYF. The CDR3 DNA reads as TGTGCCAGCAGCATAAACACAGATACGCAGTATTTT.

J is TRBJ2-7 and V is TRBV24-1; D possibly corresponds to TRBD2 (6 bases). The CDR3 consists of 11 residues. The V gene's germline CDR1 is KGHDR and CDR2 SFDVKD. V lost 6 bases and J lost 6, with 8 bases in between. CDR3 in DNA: TGTGCCACCAGTCAGGGAGGCGAGCAGTACTTC. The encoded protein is CATSQGGEQYF.

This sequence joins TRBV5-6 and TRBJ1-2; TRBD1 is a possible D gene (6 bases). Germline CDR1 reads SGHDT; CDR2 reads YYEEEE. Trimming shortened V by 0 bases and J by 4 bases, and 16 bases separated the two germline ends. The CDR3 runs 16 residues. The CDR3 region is CASSLAPGHLLYGYTF. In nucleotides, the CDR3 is TGTGCCAGCAGCTTGGCTCCGGGACATCTACTCTATGGCTACACCTTC.

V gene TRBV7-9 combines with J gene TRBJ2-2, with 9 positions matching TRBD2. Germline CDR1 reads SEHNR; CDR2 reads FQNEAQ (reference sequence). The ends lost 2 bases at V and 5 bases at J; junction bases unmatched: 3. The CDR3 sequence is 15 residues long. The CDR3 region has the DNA TGTGCCAGCAGCTTAAGTAGCGGGAGTACCGGGGAGCTGTTTTTT. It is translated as CASSLSSGSTGELFF.

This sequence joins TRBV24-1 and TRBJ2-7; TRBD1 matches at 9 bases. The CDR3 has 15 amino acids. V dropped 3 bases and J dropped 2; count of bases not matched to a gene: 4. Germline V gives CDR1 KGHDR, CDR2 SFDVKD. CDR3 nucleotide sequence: TGTGCCACCAGTGATGGGGACAGGGCAACCTACGAGCAGTACTTC. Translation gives CATSDGDRATYEQYF.

CDR3 DNA: TGTGCCAGCAGTCTTAGCGGGAGTGGGTCAGATACGCAGTATTTT. The encoded protein is CASSLSGSGSDTQYF. This chain joins TRBV27 and TRBJ2-3, with TRBD2 matching 9 bases. Losses at the gene ends were 5 bases for V and 4 bases for J; bases not matched to a gene: 7. CDR3 length: 15 amino acids. From germline, CDR1 is MNHEY and CDR2 SMNVEV (reference sequence).

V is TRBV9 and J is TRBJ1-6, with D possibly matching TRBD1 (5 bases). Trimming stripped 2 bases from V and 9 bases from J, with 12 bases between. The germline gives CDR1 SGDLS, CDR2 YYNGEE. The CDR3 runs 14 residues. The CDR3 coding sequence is TGTGCCAGCAGCGTCTCTGGGGGGAGTTCACCCCTCCACTTT. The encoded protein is CASSVSGGSSPLHF.

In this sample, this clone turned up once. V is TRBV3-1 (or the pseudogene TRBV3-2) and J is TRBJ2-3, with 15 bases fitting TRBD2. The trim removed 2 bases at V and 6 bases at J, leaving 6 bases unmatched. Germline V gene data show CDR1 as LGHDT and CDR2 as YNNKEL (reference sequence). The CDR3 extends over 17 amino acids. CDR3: CASSQQGLAGGFDTQYF. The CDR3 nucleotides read TGTGCCAGCAGCCAACAAGGACTAGCGGGAGGGTTTGATACGCAGTATTTT.

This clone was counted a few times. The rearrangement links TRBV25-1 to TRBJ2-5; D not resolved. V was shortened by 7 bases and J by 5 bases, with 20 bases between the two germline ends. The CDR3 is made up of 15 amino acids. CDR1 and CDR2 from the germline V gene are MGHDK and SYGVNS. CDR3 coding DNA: TGTGCCAGCACCTCAAAAATCCGATGGCTCGAGACCCAGTACTTC. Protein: CASTSKIRWLETQYF.

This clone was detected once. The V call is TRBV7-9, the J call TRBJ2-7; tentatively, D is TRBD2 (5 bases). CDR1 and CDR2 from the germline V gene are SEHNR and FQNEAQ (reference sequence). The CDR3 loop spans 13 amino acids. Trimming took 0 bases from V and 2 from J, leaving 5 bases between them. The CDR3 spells CASSLAGAYEQYF. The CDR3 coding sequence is TGTGCCAGCAGCTTAGCGGGAGCCTACGAGCAGTACTTC.